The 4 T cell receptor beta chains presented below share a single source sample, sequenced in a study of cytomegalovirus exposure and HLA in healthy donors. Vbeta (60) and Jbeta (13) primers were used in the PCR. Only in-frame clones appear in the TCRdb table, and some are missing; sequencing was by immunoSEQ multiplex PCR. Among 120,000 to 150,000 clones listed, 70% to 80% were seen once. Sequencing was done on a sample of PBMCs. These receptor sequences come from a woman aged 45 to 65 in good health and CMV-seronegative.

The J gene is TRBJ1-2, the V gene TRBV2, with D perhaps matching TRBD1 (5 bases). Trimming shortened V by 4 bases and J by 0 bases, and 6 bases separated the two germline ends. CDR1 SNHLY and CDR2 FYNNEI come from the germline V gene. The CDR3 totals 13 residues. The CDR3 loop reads CASSGQPNYGYTF. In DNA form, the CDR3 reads TGTGCCAGCAGTGGACAGCCTAACTATGGCTACACCTTC.

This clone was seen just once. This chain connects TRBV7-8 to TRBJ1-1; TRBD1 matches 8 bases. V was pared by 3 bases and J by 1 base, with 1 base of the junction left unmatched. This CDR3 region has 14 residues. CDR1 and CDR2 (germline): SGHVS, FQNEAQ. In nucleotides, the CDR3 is TGTGCCAGCAGCTTGGGGACAGGGAACACTGAAGCTTTCTTT. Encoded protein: CASSLGTGNTEAFF.

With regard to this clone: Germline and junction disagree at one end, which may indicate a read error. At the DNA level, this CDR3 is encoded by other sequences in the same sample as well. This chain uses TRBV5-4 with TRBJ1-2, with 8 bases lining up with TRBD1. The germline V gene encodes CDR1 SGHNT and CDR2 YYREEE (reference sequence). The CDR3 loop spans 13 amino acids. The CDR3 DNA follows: TGCGCCAGCAGCGCGGACAGGGACTATGGCTACACCTTC. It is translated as CASSADRDYGYTF.

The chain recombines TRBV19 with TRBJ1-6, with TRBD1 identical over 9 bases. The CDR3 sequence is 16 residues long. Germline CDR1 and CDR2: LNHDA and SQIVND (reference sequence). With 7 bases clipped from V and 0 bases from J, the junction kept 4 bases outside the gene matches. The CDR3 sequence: CASTPQGASYNSPLHF. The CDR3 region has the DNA TGTGCCAGTACCCCACAGGGGGCCTCCTATAATTCACCCCTCCACTTT.